A selection of T cell receptor beta chains follows, all from one sample in a study of blood T cell repertoires in COVID-19. Libraries were prepared by immunoSEQ multiplex PCR; TCRdb keeps only in-frame clonotypes and omits some of them. The table has 250,000 to 300,000 clones, approximately 82% seen once. Material for sequencing was peripheral blood. The receptor source for this set is a man aged 60-69 years who had recovered from COVID-19. CDR3s leave out the opening cysteine and the closing phenylalanine or tryptophan.

V gene	J gene	CDR3 length	CDR3 protein
TRBV3-1/TRBV3-2	TRBJ1-2	13	ASSSRTGGTYGYT
TRBV12-3/TRBV12-4	TRBJ2-5	10	ASSSYSETQY
TRBV2	TRBJ1-2	11	ASSLGTGGGYT
TRBV2	TRBJ1-3	12	ASNLDSSGNTIY
TRBV3-1/TRBV3-2	TRBJ2-7	13	ASSQSRDRGFEQY
TRBV3-1/TRBV3-2	TRBJ1-1	12	ASSLLAGRYEAF
TRBV2	TRBJ1-5	13	ASSSSRYSNQPQH
TRBV27	TRBJ2-2	16	ASSSPGLAGANTGELF
TRBV2	TRBJ1-1	13	ASRTGTSMNTEAF
TRBV7-2	TRBJ2-3	12	ASSLESGTDTQY
TRBV20-1	TRBJ2-7	8	SASRDEQY
TRBV9	TRBJ1-1	11	ASSVVPHREAF
TRBV9	TRBJ2-3	13	ASSLTTQASDTQY
TRBV10-3	TRBJ2-1	13	ATENSGGSYNEQF
TRBV10-2	TRBJ2-1	16	ASRSPRGTGGQLGEQF
TRBV27	TRBJ2-3	11	ASSLSSHLAQY
TRBV11-2	TRBJ1-3	15	ASSLALRDYSGNTIY
TRBV27	TRBJ1-1	14	ASSPRDRGRGTEAF
TRBV7-7	TRBJ2-5	13	ASSVMDRAGETQY
TRBV27	TRBJ2-2	12	ASRSTGNTGELF
TRBV6-1	TRBJ2-1	15	ASSEDLQRNLLNEQF
TRBV7-9	TRBJ1-2	12	ASSLAWVMDGYT